The rows below give T cell receptor beta chains drawn from one sample of a study of sequential checkpoint blockade in melanoma. TCRdb's copy holds only in-frame clones and misses some; the assay was immunoSEQ multiplex PCR. Of some 7,500 clones detected, 23% appear once; the ten largest clones hold almost 6%. The source was tumor tissue (inferred from file names), collected from a patient given nivolumab and ipilimumab in sequence. The receptors stem from a human donor with melanoma. The conserved cysteine and the conserved F or W are not part of the CDR3 here. D genes are given only for firm matches.

NA,TRBJ2-7,TRBV10-3,AISEPQGDYEQY
NA,TRBJ2-5,TRBV28,ASCGTQGRETQY
NA,TRBJ2-1,TRBV28,ASSLSPGWSSYNEQF
NA,TRBJ2-1,TRBV11-3,ASSSGLAGRYNEQF
NA,TRBJ2-2,TRBV28,ASSFSGMGTGELF
NA,TRBJ2-7,TRBV11-3,ASSQQMGPRRDEQY
TRBD2,TRBJ2-7,TRBV28,ASSFLSGTSGSIGEQY
TRBD1,TRBJ1-6,TRBV25-1,ASSARGGLSSPLH
NA,TRBJ2-1,TRBV19,ASSWRASSSYNEQF
NA,TRBJ1-4,TRBV19,ASSIDAGPGEKLF
TRBD1,TRBJ2-1,TRBV16,ASSQTQGIGNEQF
NA,TRBJ1-2,TRBV6-8,ASSYSSGSGGYT
NA,TRBJ2-5,TRBV9,ASNLLDSSETQY
NA,TRBJ1-1,TRBV12-5,ASGLGGAGNTEAF
TRBD2,TRBJ2-3,TRBV11-3,ASSPWTSGTDTQY
NA,TRBJ2-2,TRBV30,AWSVGTNTGELF
TRBD1,TRBJ1-1,TRBV5-1,ASSRGTGNTEAF
TRBD1,TRBJ2-6,TRBV28,ASSPRGRGANVLT
NA,TRBJ2-5,TRBV6-8,ASSSEGYQETQY
NA,TRBJ1-3,TRBV5-1,ASSLDPRAGNTIY
TRBD2,TRBJ2-5,TRBV28,ASRAGLAGGRETQY
NA,TRBJ1-1,TRBV11-3,ASSRWGANTEAF
NA,TRBJ1-1,TRBV6-8,ASSYGFSTNTEAF
NA,TRBJ2-2,TRBV6-8,ASSRGNTGELF
NA,TRBJ2-7,TRBV28,ASSLDAGPGQY
TRBD1,TRBJ1-5,TRBV6-7,AGGRSGTVSNQPQH
NA,TRBJ2-7,TRBV10-2,ASSESLTQYEQY
NA,TRBJ2-1,TRBV10-2,ASRGEVGGVSYNEQF
NA,TRBJ1-2,TRBV9,ASSGMGRNYGYT